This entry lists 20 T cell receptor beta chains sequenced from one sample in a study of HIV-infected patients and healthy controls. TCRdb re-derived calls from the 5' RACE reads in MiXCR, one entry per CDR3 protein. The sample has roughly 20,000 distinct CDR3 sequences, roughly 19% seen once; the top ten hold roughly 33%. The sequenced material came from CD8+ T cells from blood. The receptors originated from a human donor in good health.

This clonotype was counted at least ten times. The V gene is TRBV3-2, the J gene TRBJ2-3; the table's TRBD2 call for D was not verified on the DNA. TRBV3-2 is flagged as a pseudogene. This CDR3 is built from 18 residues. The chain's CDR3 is CASSFGTTLPSLTDTQYF. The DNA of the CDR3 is TGTGCCAGCAGCTTCGGGACTACGTTACCTAGCCTCACAGATACGCAGTATTTT.

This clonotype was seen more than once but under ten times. Here the CDR3 reads CASSLGLAGGAGELFF. The CDR3 coding sequence is TGTGCCAGCAGTTTAGGACTAGCGGGGGGTGCCGGGGAGCTGTTTTTT. V is TRBV27 and J is TRBJ2-2; TRBD2 matches at 14 bases. Germline loops: CDR1 MNHEY, CDR2 SMNVEV (reference sequence). The V segment lost 2 bases and the J segment 6 bases; nucleotides outside the gene matches: 2. This CDR3 comprises 16 residues.

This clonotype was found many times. The CDR3 region has the DNA TGTGCCAGCAGTGAGTCTAGCGGGTACAATGAGCAGTTCTTC. Translated, it gives CASSESSGYNEQFF. The chain couples TRBV6-4 to TRBJ2-1; 8 bases are shared with TRBD2. The CDR3 is made up of 14 amino acids. Germline values: CDR1 MRHNA, CDR2 SNTAGT. Trimming removed 3 bases from V and 4 bases from J; junction bases left unmatched: 2.

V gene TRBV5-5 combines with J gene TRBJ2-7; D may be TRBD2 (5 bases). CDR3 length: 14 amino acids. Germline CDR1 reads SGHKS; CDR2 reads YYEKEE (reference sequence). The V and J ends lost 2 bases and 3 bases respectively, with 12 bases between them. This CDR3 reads CASSFGTSDYEQYF. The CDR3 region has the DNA TGTGCCAGCAGCTTTGGAACTAGTGACTACGAGCAGTACTTC.

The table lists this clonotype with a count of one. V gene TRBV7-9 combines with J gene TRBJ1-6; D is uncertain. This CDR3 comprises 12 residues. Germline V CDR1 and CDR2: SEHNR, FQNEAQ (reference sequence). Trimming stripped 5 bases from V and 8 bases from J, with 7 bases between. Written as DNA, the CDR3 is TGTGCCAGCAGCCGAAGTGATTCACCCCTCCACTTT. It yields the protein CASSRSDSPLHF.

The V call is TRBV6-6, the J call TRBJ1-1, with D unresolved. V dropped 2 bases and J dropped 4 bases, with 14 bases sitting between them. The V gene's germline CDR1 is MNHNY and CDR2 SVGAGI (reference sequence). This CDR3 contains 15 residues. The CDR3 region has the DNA TGTGCCAGCAGTTACCTCGACAAAGGAGGCACTGAAGCTTTCTTT. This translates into CASSYLDKGGTEAFF.

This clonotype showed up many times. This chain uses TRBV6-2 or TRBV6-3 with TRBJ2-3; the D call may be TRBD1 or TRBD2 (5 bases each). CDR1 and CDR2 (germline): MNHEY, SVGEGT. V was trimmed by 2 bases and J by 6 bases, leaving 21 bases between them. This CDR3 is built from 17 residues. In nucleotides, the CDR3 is TGTGCCAGCAGTTACCCCCGGGGCCAGCGGTTCATGGATACGCAGTATTTT. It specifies CASSYPRGQRFMDTQYF.

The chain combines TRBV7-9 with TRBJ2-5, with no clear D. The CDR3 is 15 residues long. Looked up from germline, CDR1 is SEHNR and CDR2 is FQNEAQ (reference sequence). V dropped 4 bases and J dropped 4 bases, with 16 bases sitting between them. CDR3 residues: CASSSNLRVGETQYF. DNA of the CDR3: TGTGCCAGCAGCTCGAACTTAAGGGTCGGAGAGACCCAGTACTTC.

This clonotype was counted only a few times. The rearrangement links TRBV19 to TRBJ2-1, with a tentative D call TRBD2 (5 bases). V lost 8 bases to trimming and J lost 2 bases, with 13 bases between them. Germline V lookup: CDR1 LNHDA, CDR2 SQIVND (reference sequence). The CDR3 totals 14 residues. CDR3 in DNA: TGTGCCAGTGGAGGCGGGTACCCCTACAATGAGCAGTTCTTC. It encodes CASGGGYPYNEQFF.

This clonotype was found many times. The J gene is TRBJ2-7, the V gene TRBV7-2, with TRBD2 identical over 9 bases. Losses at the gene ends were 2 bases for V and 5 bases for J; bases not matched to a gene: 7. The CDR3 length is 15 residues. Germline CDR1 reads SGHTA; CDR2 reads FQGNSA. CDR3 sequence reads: CASSLIGGGAHEQYF. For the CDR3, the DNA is TGTGCCAGCAGCTTAATAGGCGGGGGGGCGCACGAGCAGTACTTC. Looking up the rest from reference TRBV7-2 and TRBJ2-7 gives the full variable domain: GAGVSQSPSNKVTEKGKDVELRCDPISGHTALYWYRQSLGQGLEFLIYFQGNSAPDKSGLPSDRFSAERTGGSVSTLTIQRTQQEDSAVYLCASSLIGGGAHEQYFGPGTRLTVT.

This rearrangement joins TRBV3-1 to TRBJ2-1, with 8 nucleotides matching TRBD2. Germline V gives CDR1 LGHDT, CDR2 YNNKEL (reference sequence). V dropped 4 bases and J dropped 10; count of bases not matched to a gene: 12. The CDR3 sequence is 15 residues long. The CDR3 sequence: CASSPWTSPLVEQFF. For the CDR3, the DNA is TGTGCCAGCAGCCCTTGGACTAGCCCCTTAGTCGAGCAGTTCTTC.

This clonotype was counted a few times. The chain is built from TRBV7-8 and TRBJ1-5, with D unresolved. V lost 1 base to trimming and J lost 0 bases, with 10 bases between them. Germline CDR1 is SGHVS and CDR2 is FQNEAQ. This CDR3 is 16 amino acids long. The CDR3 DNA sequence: TGTGCCAGCAGCTTAGGTGGCGGTTATAGCAATCAGCCCCAGCATTTT. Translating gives CASSLGGGYSNQPQHF.

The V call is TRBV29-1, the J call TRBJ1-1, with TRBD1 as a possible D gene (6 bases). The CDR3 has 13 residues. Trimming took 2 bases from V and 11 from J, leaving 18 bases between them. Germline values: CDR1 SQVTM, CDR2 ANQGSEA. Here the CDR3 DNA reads TGCAGCGTTGAATCGGGGGCGAGGGGGGAGGCTTTCTTT. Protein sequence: CSVESGARGEAFF.

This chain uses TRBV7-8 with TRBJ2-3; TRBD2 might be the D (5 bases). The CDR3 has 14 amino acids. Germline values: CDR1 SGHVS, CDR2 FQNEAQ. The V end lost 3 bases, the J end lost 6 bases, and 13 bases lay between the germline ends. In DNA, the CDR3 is TGTGCCAGCAGCTTTGGGTCAGGCGGGGATACGCAGTATTTT. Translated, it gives CASSFGSGGDTQYF.

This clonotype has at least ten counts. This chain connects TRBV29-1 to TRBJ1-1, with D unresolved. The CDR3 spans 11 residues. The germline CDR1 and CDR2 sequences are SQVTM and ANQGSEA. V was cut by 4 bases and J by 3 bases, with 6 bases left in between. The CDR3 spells CSVAEYTEAFF. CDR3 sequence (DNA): TGCAGCGTTGCAGAGTACACTGAAGCTTTCTTT.

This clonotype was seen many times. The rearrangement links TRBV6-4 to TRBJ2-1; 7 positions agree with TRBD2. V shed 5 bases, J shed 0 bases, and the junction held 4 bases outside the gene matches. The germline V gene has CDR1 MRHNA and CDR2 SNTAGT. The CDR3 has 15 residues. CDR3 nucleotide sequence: TGTGCCAGCAGTCCGAGCGGGACCTCCTACAATGAGCAGTTCTTC. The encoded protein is CASSPSGTSYNEQFF.

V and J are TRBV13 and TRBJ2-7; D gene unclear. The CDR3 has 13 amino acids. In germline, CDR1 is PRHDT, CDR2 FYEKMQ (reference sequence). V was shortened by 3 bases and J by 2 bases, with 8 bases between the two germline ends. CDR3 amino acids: CASSFHTAYEQYF. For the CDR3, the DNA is TGTGCCAGCAGCTTTCACACAGCCTACGAGCAGTACTTC.

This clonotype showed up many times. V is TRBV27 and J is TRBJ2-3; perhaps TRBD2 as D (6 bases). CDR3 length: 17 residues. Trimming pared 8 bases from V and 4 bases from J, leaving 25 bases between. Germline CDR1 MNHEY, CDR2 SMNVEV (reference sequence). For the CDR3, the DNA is TGTGCCAGCCACTCCCCACCCATGCGGGATAGGGCAGATACGCAGTATTTT. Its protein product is CASHSPPMRDRADTQYF.

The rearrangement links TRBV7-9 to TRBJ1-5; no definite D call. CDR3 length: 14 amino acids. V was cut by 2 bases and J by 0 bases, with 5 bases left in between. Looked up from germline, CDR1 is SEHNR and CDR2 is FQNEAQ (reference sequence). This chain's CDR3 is CASSLFGSNQPQHF. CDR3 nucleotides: TGTGCCAGCAGCTTATTTGGTAGCAATCAGCCCCAGCATTTT.

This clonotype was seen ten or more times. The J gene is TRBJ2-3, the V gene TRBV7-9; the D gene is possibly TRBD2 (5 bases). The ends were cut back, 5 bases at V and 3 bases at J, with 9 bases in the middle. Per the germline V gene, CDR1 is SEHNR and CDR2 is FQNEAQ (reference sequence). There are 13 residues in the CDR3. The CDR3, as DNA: TGTGCCAGCAGCCCTCCGGGGACAGATACGCAGTATTTT. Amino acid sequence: CASSPPGTDTQYF.